This T cell receptor (beta chain) came from a study of beta chain features in type 1 diabetes. Study background: In age, gender and cell yields, patients were similar to healthy donors. In all, more than 90,000,000 sorted cells from all samples were analyzed.

Sorting based on CD45RO/CCR7/CD25/CD127/CD95/CD27 separated CD4+ naive, central memory, regulatory and stem cell-like memory cells. The CDR3 sequence is 14 residues long. CDR1 and CDR2 from the germline V gene are SGHRS and YFSETQ. Trimming cost V 7 bases and J 6 bases, with 20 bases left between them. About this clone itself: Its antigen remains unknown.

The entirety of the isolated RNA underwent reverse transcription, so expressed TCRB transcripts were sequenced. This table comes from immunoSEQ multiplex PCR, and its TCRdb copy is limited to in-frame clones, with some not included. The repertoire has about 640,000 clones, around 11% of them found once; the top ten carry around 0.12%. General study results and limits: A greater similarity of naive, central memory and Treg TCRB repertoires was seen among patients than among healthy donors. TCRB CDR3s from Type 1 diabetes patients were moderately but significantly shorter in all four CD4+ subsets.

V is TRBV5-1 and J is TRBJ2-7; D possibly corresponds to TRBD2 (6 bases). The TCR comes from a man younger than 45 with type 1 diabetes. Sequenced sample: naive CD4+ T cells from blood. CDR3 nucleotides: TGCGCCAGCGGGGGGAAGGTAGGCGCGGGCGAGCAGTACTTC. It yields the protein CASGGKVGAGEQYF.